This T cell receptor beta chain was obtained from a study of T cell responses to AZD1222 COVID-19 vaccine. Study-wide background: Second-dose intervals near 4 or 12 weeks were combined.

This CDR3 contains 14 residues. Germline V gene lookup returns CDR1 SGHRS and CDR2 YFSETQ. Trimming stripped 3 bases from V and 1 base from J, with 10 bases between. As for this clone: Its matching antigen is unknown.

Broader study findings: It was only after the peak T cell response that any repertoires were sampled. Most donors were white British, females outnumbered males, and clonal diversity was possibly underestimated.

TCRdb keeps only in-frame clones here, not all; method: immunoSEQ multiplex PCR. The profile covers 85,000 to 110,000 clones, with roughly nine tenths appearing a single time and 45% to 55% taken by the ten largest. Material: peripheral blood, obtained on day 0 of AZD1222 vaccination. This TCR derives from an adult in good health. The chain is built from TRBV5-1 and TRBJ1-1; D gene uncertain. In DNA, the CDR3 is TGCGCCAGCAGCTACCGGACGGGGAACACTGAAGCTTTCTTT. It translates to CASSYRTGNTEAFF.